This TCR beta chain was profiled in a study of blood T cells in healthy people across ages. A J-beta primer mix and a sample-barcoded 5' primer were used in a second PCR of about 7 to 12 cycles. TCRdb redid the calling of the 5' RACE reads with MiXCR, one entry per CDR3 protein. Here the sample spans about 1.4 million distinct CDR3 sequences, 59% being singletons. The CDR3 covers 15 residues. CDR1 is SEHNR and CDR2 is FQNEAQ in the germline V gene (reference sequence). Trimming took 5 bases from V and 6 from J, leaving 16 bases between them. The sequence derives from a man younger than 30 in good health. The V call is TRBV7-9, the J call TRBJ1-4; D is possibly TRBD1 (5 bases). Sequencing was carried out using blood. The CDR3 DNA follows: TGTGCCAGCAGCGCCTACGGGACTGCGGATGAAAAACTGTTTTTT. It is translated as CASSAYGTADEKLFF.